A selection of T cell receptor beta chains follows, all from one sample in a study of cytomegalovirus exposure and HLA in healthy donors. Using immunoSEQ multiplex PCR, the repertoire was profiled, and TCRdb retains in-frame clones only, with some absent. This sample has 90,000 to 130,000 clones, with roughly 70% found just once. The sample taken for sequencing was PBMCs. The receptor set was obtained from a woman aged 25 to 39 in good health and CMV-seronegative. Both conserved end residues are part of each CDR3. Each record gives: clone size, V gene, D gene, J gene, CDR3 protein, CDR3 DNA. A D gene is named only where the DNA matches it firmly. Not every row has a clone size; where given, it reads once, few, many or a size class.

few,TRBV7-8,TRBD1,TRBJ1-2,CASSLRRGQGAQGYTF,TGTGCCAGCAGCCTGCGGAGGGGACAGGGGGCGCAGGGCTACACCTTC
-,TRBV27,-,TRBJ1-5,CASSPQGRNQPQHF,TGTGCCAGCAGTCCACAGGGTCGCAATCAGCCCCAGCATTTT
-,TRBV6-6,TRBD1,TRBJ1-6,CASTRQGENSPLHF,TGTGCCAGCACCAGACAGGGCGAGAATTCACCCCTCCACTTT
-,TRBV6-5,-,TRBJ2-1,CAASRGAPDEQFF,TGTGCCGCTTCTCGGGGGGCCCCCGATGAGCAGTTCTTC
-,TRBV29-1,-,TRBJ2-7,CSVADSFTYEQYF,TGCAGCGTCGCTGACAGTTTTACCTACGAGCAGTACTTC
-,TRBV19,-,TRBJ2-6,CASSLFSGANVLTF,TGTGCCAGTAGTCTGTTCTCTGGGGCCAACGTCCTGACTTTC
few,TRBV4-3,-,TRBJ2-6,CASSQERGSGANVLTF,TGCGCCAGCAGCCAGGAAAGGGGCTCTGGGGCCAACGTCCTGACTTTC
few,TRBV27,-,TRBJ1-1,CASSRDTYTEAFF,TGTGCCAGCAGCCGAGACACTTACACTGAAGCTTTCTTT
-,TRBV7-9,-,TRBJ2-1,CASSSTRGSNEQFF,TGTGCCAGCAGCAGTACAAGGGGGTCGAATGAGCAGTTCTTC
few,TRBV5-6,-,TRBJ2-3,CASSFYYGQSSTDTQYF,TGTGCCAGCAGCTTTTACTACGGACAGTCGAGCACAGATACGCAGTATTTT
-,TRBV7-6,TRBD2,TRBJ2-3,CASSLTGGGTGTDTQYF,TGTGCCAGCAGCTTGACGGGAGGAGGGACCGGCACAGATACGCAGTATTTT
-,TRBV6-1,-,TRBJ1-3,CASPVSAGNTIYF,TGTGCCAGCCCCGTCTCAGCTGGAAACACCATATATTTT
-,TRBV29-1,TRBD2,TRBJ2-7,CSVVGVWGGNEQYF,TGCAGCGTTGTTGGTGTCTGGGGGGGGAACGAGCAGTACTTC
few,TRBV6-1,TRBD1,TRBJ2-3,CASSEASGQGTDTQYF,TGTGCCAGCAGTGAAGCGTCCGGACAGGGAACAGATACGCAGTATTTT
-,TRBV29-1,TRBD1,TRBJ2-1,CSVSMGQGALMDEQFF,TGCAGCGTTTCAATGGGACAGGGGGCGCTTATGGATGAGCAGTTCTTC
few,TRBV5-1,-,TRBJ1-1,CASSPQENTEAFF,TGCGCCAGCAGCCCGCAGGAGAACACTGAAGCTTTCTTT
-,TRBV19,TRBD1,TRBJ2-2,CASFGFLRRQGANTGELFF,TGTGCCAGTTTTGGATTCCTAAGGAGACAGGGGGCGAACACCGGGGAGCTGTTTTTT
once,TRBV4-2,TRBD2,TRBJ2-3,CASSPRRESADTQYF,TGTGCCAGCAGCCCCCGGCGGGAGTCGGCAGATACGCAGTATTTT
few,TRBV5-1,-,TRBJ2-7,CASSLTGYEQYF,TGCGCCAGCAGCTTGACGGGATACGAGCAGTACTTC
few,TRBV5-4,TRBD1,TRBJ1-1,CASSPGGSEAFF,TGTGCCAGCAGCCCAGGGGGCTCTGAAGCTTTCTTT
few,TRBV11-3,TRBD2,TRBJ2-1,CASSPTGLAGQGQFF,TGTGCCAGCAGCCCCACGGGACTAGCGGGACAAGGGCAGTTCTTC
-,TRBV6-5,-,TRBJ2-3,CASSPLGDSTDTQYF,TGTGCCAGCAGTCCCCTGGGCGACAGCACAGATACGCAGTATTTT
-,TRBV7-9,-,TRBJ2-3,CASSLGVILNVVTDTQYF,TGTGCCAGCAGCTTAGGAGTCATTCTCAATGTAGTAACAGATACGCAGTATTTT
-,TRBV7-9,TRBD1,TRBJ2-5,CASSAPDRDAQYF,TGTGCCAGCAGCGCACCAGACAGGGACGCCCAGTACTTC
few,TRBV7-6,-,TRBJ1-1,CASSSQEYTEAFF,TGTGCCAGCAGCTCACAGGAGTACACTGAAGCTTTCTTT
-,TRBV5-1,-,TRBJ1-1,CASSLSPGDTEAFF,TGCGCCAGCAGCTTATCTCCAGGGGACACTGAAGCTTTCTTT